This TCR beta chain is from a study of T cells after yellow fever vaccination. Study outcomes and limitations: Of the clonotypes, a small share occurred in both CD4 and CD8 compartments. It was the secondary response that reached its peak faster, day 5 versus 15, but it was weaker. Re-detected after boosting: most primary clones, approximately 97% of CD4 and 75% to 90% of CD8.

The V end lost 3 bases, the J end lost 4 bases, and 13 bases lay between the germline ends. Germline-derived CDR1 and CDR2 are SGHRS and YFSETQ. CDR3 length: 14 amino acids. This clonotype was counted a few times. What it binds is unknown. TCRdb re-called the 5' RACE reads with MiXCR, one entry per CDR3 protein. Of about 320,000 distinct CDR3 sequences listed, roughly 4.3% were seen once; the top ten hold approximately 19%. This sequence joins TRBV5-1 and TRBJ2-5, with D maybe TRBD1 (5 bases). The TCR originated in a man between 18 and 35 years old who received the YFV17D yellow fever vaccine. Sequences were derived from PBMCs, sampled 15 days after the yellow fever booster vaccination. The CDR3 region is CASSSPSGAETQYF. The CDR3 coding sequence is TGCGCCAGCAGCTCACCGTCTGGGGCAGAGACCCAGTACTTC.